The 30 T cell receptor beta chains reported below all come from one sample, sequenced in a study of OX40 agonist ivuxolimab in advanced cancers. Assay: immunoSEQ multiplex PCR; the TCRdb copy retains only in-frame clones and omits some. The sample lists under 60,000 clones, around 84% seen once, with around 11% in the top ten. The starting material was CD4+ or CD8+ T cells sorted from blood, obtained in a trial of the OX40 agonist ivuxolimab. These receptors were collected from an adult with an advanced solid tumor such as melanoma, head and neck, liver or kidney cancer.

This clone turned up a few times. The genes are TRBV13 and TRBJ2-5; D is uncertain. Germline lookup yields CDR1 PRHDT and CDR2 FYEKMQ (reference sequence). V lost 3 bases, J lost 5 bases, and 4 bases lay in between. CDR3 length: 11 residues. CDR3 DNA: TGTGCCAGCAGCTTTGGGGAGACCCAGTACTTC. Translation gives CASSFGETQYF.

This clone ranks as medium-sized (0.01 to 0.1%). The chain employs TRBV7-3 and TRBJ1-2; perhaps TRBD1 as D (5 bases). The germline gives CDR1 SGHTA, CDR2 FQGTGA. CDR3 length equals 16 residues. V dropped 5 bases and J dropped 8 bases, with 24 bases sitting between them. Written as DNA, the CDR3 is TGTGCCAGCAGCCTCGGGCCCTCTCGGGGGATTGAGGGCTACACCTTC. It specifies CASSLGPSRGIEGYTF.

The chain carries TRBV27 and TRBJ2-2; perhaps TRBD1 as D (6 bases). The ends were cut back, 6 bases at V and 1 base at J, with 12 bases in the middle. Germline CDR1 and CDR2: MNHEY and SMNVEV (reference sequence). The CDR3 sequence is 15 residues long. CDR3 amino acids: CASRNRDKNTGELFF. DNA for the CDR3: TGTGCCAGCAGGAACCGGGACAAGAACACCGGGGAGCTGTTTTTT.

The V gene is TRBV6-5, the J gene TRBJ2-7; 13 nucleotides match TRBD2. Germline CDR1 reads MNHEY; CDR2 reads SVGAGI. The ends lost 6 bases at V and 5 bases at J; junction bases unmatched: 7. The CDR3 extends over 15 amino acids. CDR3 amino acids: CASRQGTSGANEQYF. DNA of the CDR3: TGTGCCAGCAGGCAGGGGACTAGCGGGGCCAACGAGCAGTACTTC.

V is TRBV7-6 and J is TRBJ1-4, with D uncertain. The CDR3 extends over 14 amino acids. Trimming stripped 5 bases from V and 2 bases from J, with 9 bases between. Germline CDR1 SGHVS, CDR2 FNYEAQ. The chain's CDR3 is CASSQDRTNEKLFF. CDR3 in DNA: TGTGCCAGCAGCCAGGACCGGACTAATGAAAAACTGTTTTTT. Using reference TRBV7-6 and TRBJ1-4 for the parts outside the CDR3, the full variable domain is GAGVSQSPRYKVTKRGQDVALRCDPISGHVSLYWYRQALGQGPEFLTYFNYEAQQDKSGLPNDRFSAERPEGSISTLTIQRTEQRDSAMYRCASSQDRTNEKLFFGSGTQLSVL.

This chain links TRBV7-9 with TRBJ1-1; 7 nucleotides agree with TRBD1. CDR3 length equals 14 residues. Germline CDR1 and CDR2: SEHNR and FQNEAQ (reference sequence). The V and J ends lost 2 bases and 8 bases, in that order; junction bases with no gene match: 8. The CDR3: CASSLWTGQGEAFF. The CDR3, as DNA: TGTGCCAGCAGCTTATGGACAGGCCAAGGGGAAGCTTTCTTT.

The rearrangement links TRBV7-9 to TRBJ2-7; D is unresolved. CDR3 length equals 13 residues. The V end lost 1 base, the J end lost 7 bases, and 11 bases lay between the germline ends. From germline, CDR1 is SEHNR and CDR2 FQNEAQ (reference sequence). The CDR3 bases are TGTGCCAGCAGCTTAGACCCGCAATTTGAGCAGTACTTC. Its protein product is CASSLDPQFEQYF.

The chain combines TRBV7-9 with TRBJ2-1, with 10 nucleotides matching TRBD2. This CDR3 has 17 residues. Germline-derived CDR1 and CDR2 are SEHNR and FQNEAQ (reference sequence). V dropped 4 bases and J dropped 7; count of bases not matched to a gene: 13. CDR3 amino acids: CASSSGSGGPRGNEQFF. The CDR3 DNA is TGTGCCAGCAGCTCAGGTAGCGGGGGGCCGAGGGGGAATGAGCAGTTCTTC.

The genes are TRBV4-1 and TRBJ1-5; D remains unclear. There are 13 residues in the CDR3. Looked up from germline, CDR1 is MGHRA and CDR2 is YSYEKL. V was shortened by 2 bases and J by 4 bases, with 6 bases between the two germline ends. The CDR3 DNA sequence: TGCGCCAGCAGCCAAAGGAATAATCAGCCCCAGCATTTT. Translated, it gives CASSQRNNQPQHF.

This clone was observed a handful of times. V gene TRBV2 combines with J gene TRBJ2-3; 12 nucleotides match TRBD2. Germline values: CDR1 SNHLY, CDR2 FYNNEI. The CDR3 runs 17 residues. V shed 0 bases and J 6 bases; nucleotides not matched to a gene: 7. This CDR3 reads CASSEAHRTSGKDTQYF. The CDR3 DNA follows: TGTGCCAGCAGTGAAGCCCACCGGACTAGCGGGAAGGATACGCAGTATTTT.

This clone was counted a single time. The chain links TRBV28 to TRBJ2-3, with D perhaps TRBD1 or TRBD2 (5 bases each). Per germline, CDR1 MDHEN and CDR2 SYDVKM. This CDR3 has 15 amino acids. V was clipped by 2 bases and J by 5 bases, with 14 bases between them. The DNA of the CDR3 is TGTGCCAGCAGTTTAGAGGGGTATGTAGGAGATACGCAGTATTTT. Translated: CASSLEGYVGDTQYF.

This chain connects TRBV7-9 to TRBJ2-7, with D perhaps matching TRBD1 (6 bases). Germline CDR1 reads SEHNR; CDR2 reads FQNEAQ (reference sequence). Trimming took 5 bases from V and 3 from J, leaving 11 bases between them. The CDR3 is made up of 13 amino acids. The CDR3 here is CASSHRDNYEQYF. Written as DNA, the CDR3 is TGTGCCAGCAGCCACCGGGACAACTACGAGCAGTACTTC.

V and J are TRBV27 and TRBJ1-4, with D maybe TRBD1 (6 bases). This CDR3 contains 16 residues. CDR1 is MNHEY, CDR2 SMNVEV, per germline (reference sequence). Trimming pared 3 bases from V and 4 bases from J, leaving 15 bases between. The CDR3 here is CASSFRGGRGNEKLFF. In DNA form, the CDR3 reads TGTGCCAGCAGTTTTCGGGGGGGCAGAGGTAATGAAAAACTGTTTTTT. Full variable domain (outside the CDR3, taken from reference TRBV27 and TRBJ1-4): EAQVTQNPRYLITVTGKKLTVTCSQNMNHEYMSWYRQDPGLGLRQIYYSMNVEVTDKGDVPEGYKVSRKEKRNFPLILESPSPNQTSLYFCASSFRGGRGNEKLFFGSGTQLSVL.

V gene TRBV7-9 combines with J gene TRBJ2-7; weak D call: TRBD2 (5 bases). From germline, CDR1 is SEHNR and CDR2 FQNEAQ (reference sequence). Trimming left V 5 bases short and J 0 bases short, with 17 bases between. The CDR3 length is 16 residues. CDR3 region: CASSPSGSPSSYEQYF. DNA of the CDR3: TGTGCCAGCAGCCCCTCGGGGTCCCCGAGCTCCTACGAGCAGTACTTC. Full variable domain (rest looked up from reference TRBV7-9 and TRBJ2-7): DTGVSQNPRHKITKRGQNVTFRCDPISEHNRLYWYRQTLGQGPEFLTYFQNEAQLEKSRLLSDRFSAERPKGSFSTLEIQRTEQGDSAMYLCASSPSGSPSSYEQYFGPGTRLTVT.

This clone came up a few times. J is TRBJ2-2 and V is TRBV7-9; 10 bases match TRBD1. The V and J ends lost 4 bases and 5 bases, in that order; junction bases with no gene match: 4. Germline V lookup: CDR1 SEHNR, CDR2 FQNEAQ (reference sequence). This CDR3 has 15 amino acids. CDR3 residues: CASSYRDRGTGELFF. CDR3 sequence (DNA): TGTGCCAGCAGCTACCGGGACAGGGGAACCGGGGAGCTGTTTTTT.

V is TRBV10-3 and J is TRBJ1-6, with D maybe TRBD1 (5 bases). Germline CDR1 is ENHRY and CDR2 is SYGVKD. Trimming took 4 bases from V and 5 from J, leaving 9 bases between them. The CDR3 extends over 14 amino acids. The CDR3 region is CAISGGLNNSPLHF. CDR3 nucleotides: TGTGCCATCAGTGGGGGACTGAATAATTCACCCCTCCACTTT.

The gene calls are TRBV7-8 and TRBJ2-1; no firm D call. With 2 bases removed from V and 7 bases from J, the gap between germline ends came to 9 bases. This CDR3 has 13 residues. Germline V gene sequence: CDR1 SGHVS, CDR2 FQNEAQ. CDR3 sequence (DNA): TGTGCCAGCAGCTTATTCGCTAGGAATGAGCAGTTCTTC. Its translation is CASSLFARNEQFF.

This chain joins TRBV21-1 and TRBJ1-1. TRBV21-1 is an annotated pseudogene. The length of the CDR3 is 13 residues. CDR3 loop: CASSKIRNTEAFF. The CDR3 DNA is TGTGCCAGCAGCAAAATAAGGAACACTGAAGCTTTCTTT.

The chain joins TRBV27 to TRBJ1-1, with D possibly being TRBD1 (5 bases). CDR3 size: 12 residues. V was clipped by 6 bases and J by 11 bases, with 16 bases between them. The germline CDR1 and CDR2 sequences are MNHEY and SMNVEV (reference sequence). The CDR3 DNA is TGTGCCAGCAGCCCACGGGGGGGTGACGCTTTCTTT. Protein sequence: CASSPRGGDAFF.

The J gene is TRBJ1-2, the V gene TRBV6-6; D is ambiguous. Trimming took off 2 bases at V and 0 bases at J, with 4 bases between the two ends. CDR3 size: 13 residues. CDR1 and CDR2 from the germline V gene are MNHNY and SVGAGI (reference sequence). In DNA, the CDR3 is TGTGCCAGCAGTTACGGAGCTAACTATGGCTACACCTTC. This translates into CASSYGANYGYTF.

The chain recombines TRBV7-2 with TRBJ1-6, with 10 positions matching TRBD1. The CDR3 is 14 residues long. The germline V gene encodes CDR1 SGHTA and CDR2 FQGNSA. Losses at the gene ends were 5 bases for V and 7 bases for J; bases not matched to a gene: 2. CDR3 in amino acids: CASSPGQGNSPLHF. The CDR3 coding sequence is TGTGCCAGCAGCCCGGGACAGGGGAATTCACCCCTCCACTTT.

V and J are TRBV6-1 and TRBJ2-3; 8 bases line up with TRBD1. CDR3 length: 18 amino acids. With V trimmed by 4 bases and J by 4 bases, 16 bases remained unmatched. Germline CDR1 reads MNHNS; CDR2 reads SASEGT. CDR3 residues: CASSVWYEDRGVADTQYF. CDR3 coding DNA: TGTGCCAGCAGTGTTTGGTATGAAGACAGGGGAGTAGCAGATACGCAGTATTTT.

The chain couples TRBV7-9 to TRBJ1-2, with D hard to call. The length of the CDR3 is 15 residues. Trimming took 5 bases from V and 8 from J, leaving 21 bases between them. Germline CDR1 is SEHNR and CDR2 is FQNEAQ (reference sequence). As DNA, the CDR3 is TGTGCCAGCAGCCGGATCAGTACGGTTTTATGGGGCTACACCTTC. This sequence encodes CASSRISTVLWGYTF.

This clone is deemed medium-sized. The chain has TRBV5-4 and TRBJ2-5; the D gene is possibly TRBD2 (5 bases). From germline, CDR1 is SGHNT and CDR2 YYREEE (reference sequence). The germline V and J ends were trimmed by 4 bases and 0 bases, with 13 bases remaining between them. The CDR3 loop spans 15 amino acids. Here the CDR3 DNA reads TGTGCCAGCAGCGAAACCCTGGACTACCAAGAGACCCAGTACTTC. Encoded protein: CASSETLDYQETQYF.

J is TRBJ1-2 and V is TRBV2; TRBD1 aligns across 8 bases. Germline V gene data show CDR1 as SNHLY and CDR2 as FYNNEI. This CDR3 comprises 15 residues. V was pared by 0 bases and J by 8 bases, with 8 bases of the junction left unmatched. The CDR3 sequence: CASSEARTGREGYTF. The CDR3 DNA sequence: TGTGCCAGCAGTGAAGCGAGGACAGGGCGAGAAGGCTACACCTTC.

The chain has TRBV7-9 and TRBJ2-7; D is perhaps TRBD1 (5 bases). The V gene's germline CDR1 is SEHNR and CDR2 FQNEAQ (reference sequence). The CDR3 runs 15 residues. V gave up 5 bases and J gave up 3 bases, with 17 bases separating them. The CDR3: CASSVRTGNDYEQYF. The CDR3 DNA follows: TGTGCCAGCAGCGTTCGTACAGGTAATGACTACGAGCAGTACTTC.

The chain has TRBV7-6 and TRBJ2-3, with D perhaps matching TRBD1 (5 bases). Trimming took off 4 bases at V and 5 bases at J, with 22 bases between the two ends. The CDR3 contains 17 residues. Germline V gene data show CDR1 as SGHVS and CDR2 as FNYEAQ. As DNA, the CDR3 is TGTGCCAGCAGCTCCAGGGTTGCCCACAACCTTAAAGATACGCAGTATTTT. Amino acids: CASSSRVAHNLKDTQYF.

The CDR3 spells CSAGQGGEQYF. The CDR3 coding sequence is TGCAGCGCCGGACAGGGTGGCGAGCAGTACTTC. This rearrangement joins TRBV29-1 to TRBJ2-7; 8 bases line up with TRBD1. CDR1 and CDR2 (germline): SQVTM, ANQGSEA. The V gene end was trimmed by 7 bases and the J gene end by 6 bases; junction bases not matched to a gene: 5. The CDR3 sequence is 11 residues long.

The J gene is TRBJ1-5, the V gene TRBV6-5; 8 bases align to TRBD1. This CDR3 spans 15 amino acids. Looked up from germline, CDR1 is MNHEY and CDR2 is SVGAGI. V gave up 3 bases and J gave up 6 bases; unmatched junction bases: 7. CDR3 in amino acids: CASSYSRDRPQPQHF. The CDR3 nucleotides are TGTGCCAGCAGTTATTCCCGGGACAGGCCTCAGCCCCAGCATTTT.

This chain connects TRBV19 to TRBJ2-5, with no clear D. The CDR3 loop spans 14 amino acids. V lost 4 bases and J 5 bases, leaving 14 bases between the germline ends. The V gene's germline CDR1 is LNHDA and CDR2 SQIVND (reference sequence). The CDR3 nucleotides are TGTGCCAGTAGTAGTTTTTCAGAAGCGGAGACCCAGTACTTC. Amino acid sequence: CASSSFSEAETQYF. The complete variable domain, with remaining parts taken from reference TRBV19 and TRBJ2-5, reads DGGITQSPKYLFRKEGQNVTLSCEQNLNHDAMYWYRQDPGQGLRLIYYSQIVNDFQKGDIAEGYSVSREKKESFPLTVTSAQKNPTAFYLCASSSFSEAETQYFGPGTRLLVL.